The rows below give T cell receptor beta chains drawn from one sample of a study of OX40 agonist ivuxolimab in advanced cancers. The protocol was immunoSEQ multiplex PCR, while the TCRdb copy is restricted to in-frame clones and leaves out a portion. The sample lists approximately 50,000 clones; roughly 88% were seen once. Material: CD4+ or CD8+ T cells sorted from blood, obtained in a trial of the OX40 agonist ivuxolimab. These receptors were taken from an adult with an advanced solid tumor such as melanoma, head and neck, liver or kidney cancer. The CDR3 runs from the conserved cysteine through the conserved F or W. D genes are given only for firm matches. A clone size is listed for some rows: how often the clone was seen (once, few, many), or a class if it is expanded.

DNA: TGTGCCAGCAGCTTGGGGATCGTCGGCACAGATACGCAGTATTTT
CDR3: CASSLGIVGTDTQYF
D: NA
V: TRBV5-4
size: NA
J: TRBJ2-3

DNA: TGTGCCAGCAGCCCATCCGGGGGACTAGGGATGCTGTTTTTT
CDR3: CASSPSGGLGMLFF
D: TRBD2
V: TRBV9
size: NA
J: TRBJ2-2

DNA: TGTGCCAGCAGCTTGGGGGGGAACTATGGCTACACCTTC
CDR3: CASSLGGNYGYTF
D: NA
V: TRBV7-3
size: NA
J: TRBJ1-2

DNA: TGTGCCAGCAGTTTACCGGGACAGGGGATGTTTTTT
CDR3: CASSLPGQGMFF
D: TRBD1
V: TRBV7-9
size: NA
J: TRBJ1-4

DNA: TGCGCCAGCAGCTTGAATTCAGGGAACACCGGGGAGCTGTTTTTT
CDR3: CASSLNSGNTGELFF
D: NA
V: TRBV5-1
size: once
J: TRBJ2-2

DNA: TGTGCCAGCAGCTTGTCGGGACTAGCGGGAGGGAGATGGGCCTACGAGCAGTACTTC
CDR3: CASSLSGLAGGRWAYEQYF
D: TRBD2
V: TRBV7-2
size: NA
J: TRBJ2-7

DNA: TGTGCCAGCAGTTACGGACACTCGGACAGTTCACCCCTCCACTTT
CDR3: CASSYGHSDSSPLHF
D: NA
V: TRBV6-6
size: NA
J: TRBJ1-6

DNA: TGTGCCTGGAGTGATGGAGTAGGGACTGAAGCTTTCTTT
CDR3: CAWSDGVGTEAFF
D: NA
V: TRBV30
size: NA
J: TRBJ1-1

DNA: TGTGCCTGGAGTGTTTCAAGAGTAAGCACTGAAGCTTTCTTT
CDR3: CAWSVSRVSTEAFF
D: NA
V: TRBV30
size: NA
J: TRBJ1-1

DNA: TGTGCCAGCTCTCCGACAGCCTACTACGAGCAGTACTTC
CDR3: CASSPTAYYEQYF
D: NA
V: TRBV2
size: NA
J: TRBJ2-7

DNA: TGTGCCAGCAGCTTTGACACCGGGGAGCTGTTTTTT
CDR3: CASSFDTGELFF
D: NA
V: TRBV11-2
size: NA
J: TRBJ2-2

DNA: TGTGCCAGCAGAGCTGGGACAGGGACGTTTGAAAAACTGTTTTTT
CDR3: CASRAGTGTFEKLFF
D: TRBD1
V: TRBV5-8
size: NA
J: TRBJ1-4

DNA: TGTGCCTGGAACCCCAGGCGGATGGAGGGTGAGCAGTTCTTC
CDR3: CAWNPRRMEGEQFF
D: NA
V: TRBV30
size: NA
J: TRBJ2-1

DNA: TGTGCCAGCAGTGAACCGGGACCCTACTATGGCTACACCTTC
CDR3: CASSEPGPYYGYTF
D: NA
V: TRBV25-1
size: NA
J: TRBJ1-2

DNA: TGTGCCAGTAAGGAGGGGGTGGACTATGGCTACACCTTC
CDR3: CASKEGVDYGYTF
D: NA
V: TRBV19
size: NA
J: TRBJ1-2

DNA: TGCGCCAGCAGCTTGGTTGGGGGGATCACACGCATTGAAGCTTTCTTT
CDR3: CASSLVGGITRIEAFF
D: NA
V: TRBV5-1
size: NA
J: TRBJ1-1

DNA: TGTGCCAGCACCCATAAAACCGGGACAGGGAACTATGGCTACACCTTC
CDR3: CASTHKTGTGNYGYTF
D: TRBD1
V: TRBV6-6
size: NA
J: TRBJ1-2

DNA: TGTGCCAGCAGCCTAGGGGACAGCTACGAGCAGTACTTC
CDR3: CASSLGDSYEQYF
D: TRBD1
V: TRBV11-3
size: NA
J: TRBJ2-7

DNA: TGTGCCAGCAGCCCGTACAGGGCCGCTGAAGCTTTCTTT
CDR3: CASSPYRAAEAFF
D: NA
V: TRBV11-3
size: NA
J: TRBJ1-1

DNA: TGTGCCTGGACCGCCGGGACAGCTACCTACGAGCAGTACTTC
CDR3: CAWTAGTATYEQYF
D: TRBD1
V: TRBV30
size: NA
J: TRBJ2-7

DNA: TGTGCCAGCCTTCAAACTCCGGGACAGCAAGAGACCCAGTACTTC
CDR3: CASLQTPGQQETQYF
D: TRBD1
V: TRBV2
size: few
J: TRBJ2-5

DNA: TGTGCCAGCAGCGCCGGAGAGACCCAGTACTTC
CDR3: CASSAGETQYF
D: NA
V: TRBV5-6
size: NA
J: TRBJ2-5

DNA: TGTGCCAGAGACTACGAGCAGTACTTC
CDR3: CARDYEQYF
D: NA
V: TRBV27
size: NA
J: TRBJ2-7

DNA: TGTGCCAGCTCACCGGAGAATAGCAATCAGCCCCAGCATTTT
CDR3: CASSPENSNQPQHF
D: NA
V: TRBV18
size: NA
J: TRBJ1-5

DNA: TGTGCCAGCAGCTCCGGGACTAGCGGGACCTACGAGCAGTACTTC
CDR3: CASSSGTSGTYEQYF
D: TRBD2
V: TRBV7-6
size: NA
J: TRBJ2-7

DNA: TGTGCCAGCAGTCGCCCGGGGGGAGGGGGGACAGATACGCAGTATTTT
CDR3: CASSRPGGGGTDTQYF
D: NA
V: TRBV27
size: NA
J: TRBJ2-3

DNA: TGTGCCAGCAGTTTAATTGGACTCGTGTTTTACAATGAGCAGTTCTTC
CDR3: CASSLIGLVFYNEQFF
D: NA
V: TRBV28
size: NA
J: TRBJ2-1

DNA: TGCACGGCCTTCGCGGCAGTACCTGACTATGGCTACACCTTC
CDR3: CTAFAAVPDYGYTF
D: NA
V: TRBV9
size: NA
J: TRBJ1-2

DNA: TGTGCCAGCAGCAAAGGTAAAAGGGGGCAAGATACGCAGTATTTT
CDR3: CASSKGKRGQDTQYF
D: NA
V: TRBV21-1
size: few
J: TRBJ2-3

DNA: TGTGCCAGCAGCCCCGGCGGTATTTCCTACAATGAGCAGTTCTTC
CDR3: CASSPGGISYNEQFF
D: NA
V: TRBV7-3
size: NA
J: TRBJ2-1

DNA: TGTGCCATCAGTGCTACAGCGGGAGAGGCCGGGGAGCTGTTTTTT
CDR3: CAISATAGEAGELFF
D: TRBD2
V: TRBV10-3
size: once
J: TRBJ2-2

DNA: TGCGCCAGCAGCCTCGGGACAGGGGATGGCTACACCTTC
CDR3: CASSLGTGDGYTF
D: TRBD1
V: TRBV5-1
size: NA
J: TRBJ1-2

DNA: TGTGCCAGCAGTGCGGGACACCTTAGCAATCAGCCCCAGCATTTT
CDR3: CASSAGHLSNQPQHF
D: NA
V: TRBV28
size: NA
J: TRBJ1-5

DNA: TGTGCCAGCAGCTTGGACAGGGGGGGTTCACCCCTCCACTTT
CDR3: CASSLDRGGSPLHF
D: TRBD1
V: TRBV7-8
size: NA
J: TRBJ1-6

DNA: TGTGCCAGCAGTCCTGCCCTCCCGCCTAATGAGCAGTTCTTC
CDR3: CASSPALPPNEQFF
D: NA
V: TRBV5-4
size: NA
J: TRBJ2-1

DNA: TGCGCCAGCAGCCAACCGGGACAGGGGTCCTACGAGCAGTACTTC
CDR3: CASSQPGQGSYEQYF
D: TRBD1
V: TRBV4-1
size: NA
J: TRBJ2-7

DNA: TGTGCCAGCAGTTACTCGATTGTGGGCCTCAATGAAAAACTGTTTTTT
CDR3: CASSYSIVGLNEKLFF
D: NA
V: TRBV6-5
size: NA
J: TRBJ1-4

DNA: TGTGCCAGTAGTATATACAGGTCAGCTAACACTGAAGCTTTCTTT
CDR3: CASSIYRSANTEAFF
D: NA
V: TRBV19
size: NA
J: TRBJ1-1

DNA: TGTGCCAGCTCACCTACAGGGGGCGCTTTGAATACGCAGTATTTT
CDR3: CASSPTGGALNTQYF
D: TRBD1
V: TRBV18
size: NA
J: TRBJ2-3

DNA: TGTGCCAGCAGTTTATCGGGAACAGCTGGGTTCCTCGTGAACACTGAAGCTTTCTTT
CDR3: CASSLSGTAGFLVNTEAFF
D: NA
V: TRBV27
size: NA
J: TRBJ1-1

DNA: TGTGCCAGCGCCGCTACCTCCTACAATGAGCAGTTCTTC
CDR3: CASAATSYNEQFF
D: NA
V: TRBV6-1
size: NA
J: TRBJ2-1

DNA: TGTGCCAGCAGCCAACCAGGGGACATGAACACTGAAGCTTTCTTT
CDR3: CASSQPGDMNTEAFF
D: NA
V: TRBV4-2
size: NA
J: TRBJ1-1

DNA: TGTGCCAGCAGTGAACTCCAGTTAGAGCCCCAGCATTTT
CDR3: CASSELQLEPQHF
D: NA
V: TRBV6-1
size: few
J: TRBJ1-5

DNA: TGTGCCAGCAGCGTGGGGCGGAACAATGAGCAGTTCTTC
CDR3: CASSVGRNNEQFF
D: NA
V: TRBV9
size: NA
J: TRBJ2-1

DNA: TGCGCCAGCAGCTTGTCCCTAGCGGGAGGGTCCTACGAGCAGTACTTC
CDR3: CASSLSLAGGSYEQYF
D: TRBD2
V: TRBV5-1
size: once
J: TRBJ2-7

DNA: TGTGCCAGTAGTATCTCGGGGCTTCGCCAACTGACCTACAATGAGCAGTTCTTC
CDR3: CASSISGLRQLTYNEQFF
D: NA
V: TRBV19
size: NA
J: TRBJ2-1

DNA: TGTGCCAGCAGCTTAAGCGGTTCCACTGAAGCTTTCTTT
CDR3: CASSLSGSTEAFF
D: NA
V: TRBV7-3
size: NA
J: TRBJ1-1

DNA: TGTGCCAGCAGCTCCGTCGCAGATACGCAGTATTTT
CDR3: CASSSVADTQYF
D: NA
V: TRBV7-8
size: NA
J: TRBJ2-3

DNA: TGCGCCAGCAGCTTGGACTTTCCGGAGGGCTCTGGGGCCAACGTCCTGACTTTC
CDR3: CASSLDFPEGSGANVLTF
D: NA
V: TRBV5-1
size: NA
J: TRBJ2-6

DNA: TGTGCCAGTAGCCCGGGAGGGGCAGAGACCCAGTACTTC
CDR3: CASSPGGAETQYF
D: TRBD2
V: TRBV19
size: NA
J: TRBJ2-5

DNA: TGTGCCATCGCATTGGGGCTAGCCGATACGCAGTATTTT
CDR3: CAIALGLADTQYF
D: NA
V: TRBV2
size: NA
J: TRBJ2-3

DNA: TGTGCCAGCAGTGGCACCGGGACAGGGGGCTTCGACGAGCAGTACTTC
CDR3: CASSGTGTGGFDEQYF
D: TRBD1
V: TRBV28
size: NA
J: TRBJ2-7

DNA: TGTGCCAGCAGCTTAGGTGGACTGGGGCTCTACAATGAGCAGTTCTTC
CDR3: CASSLGGLGLYNEQFF
D: NA
V: TRBV7-9
size: NA
J: TRBJ2-1

DNA: TGTGCCAGCTCACCCCGTAGTGGGTACACCGGGGAGCTGTTTTTT
CDR3: CASSPRSGYTGELFF
D: NA
V: TRBV18
size: NA
J: TRBJ2-2

DNA: TGTGCCAGTAGTATAGGGACAGGGGGCGTCGGGGCCAACGTCCTGACTTTC
CDR3: CASSIGTGGVGANVLTF
D: TRBD1
V: TRBV19
size: NA
J: TRBJ2-6

DNA: TGTGCCAGCAGCTTGGATTTTGGTAATGAAAAACTGTTTTTT
CDR3: CASSLDFGNEKLFF
D: NA
V: TRBV5-8
size: NA
J: TRBJ1-4

DNA: TGTGCCAGTAGTGCACAGGGGGACGCAACTAATGAAAAACTGTTTTTT
CDR3: CASSAQGDATNEKLFF
D: TRBD1
V: TRBV19
size: once
J: TRBJ1-4

DNA: TGTGCCAGCTCACCATTCGGGGAAGGGATGGGGAACACTGAAGCTTTCTTT
CDR3: CASSPFGEGMGNTEAFF
D: NA
V: TRBV18
size: few
J: TRBJ1-1

DNA: TGTGCCAGCAGCAAAGTAGTCGACAGGGATCAGCATGGCTACACCTTC
CDR3: CASSKVVDRDQHGYTF
D: NA
V: TRBV21-1
size: NA
J: TRBJ1-2

DNA: TGTGCCACCCTGGACTTGAACACCGGGGAGCTGTTTTTT
CDR3: CATLDLNTGELFF
D: NA
V: TRBV6-1
size: NA
J: TRBJ2-2